In this sample, the clone carrying this T cell receptor (beta chain) turned up a few times. The CDR3 loop spans 15 amino acids. Between the trimmed V and J ends, which lost 0 bases and 0 bases, there was a span of 10 bases. Germline V lookup: CDR1 SGHRS, CDR2 YFSETQ. The data were taken from a study of T-cell memory formation after mild COVID-19. Study in general: TCR clusters largely stayed donor specific.

Constant-segment-primed 5'RACE gave TCR alpha and TCR beta cDNA libraries with sample barcodes and UMIs. TCRdb recomputed calls from the 5' RACE reads with MiXCR, one row per CDR3 protein. The data contain 250,000 to 350,000 distinct CDR3 sequences, around a sixth of them singletons. Sequenced input: PBMCs or a T cell subset sorted from them (not recorded which). The chain employs TRBV5-1 and TRBJ2-7, with D perhaps TRBD1 or TRBD2 (5 bases each). The receptor was isolated from a man aged 18 to 35 who had mild COVID-19 (a few samples of this study predate the infection). Cell type and time point are not known. CDR3 amino acids: CASSLESGSSYEQYF. CDR3 DNA: TGCGCCAGCAGCTTGGAATCAGGGAGCTCCTACGAGCAGTACTTC.